This T cell receptor (beta chain) originates from a study of cytomegalovirus exposure and HLA in healthy donors. Study conclusions and caveats: Most TCR beta V segments were productive about 87% or about 30% of the time in an earlier analysis.

PCR primers comprised 60 Vbeta and 13 Jbeta primers. The table came from immunoSEQ multiplex PCR; TCRdb's copy has only in-frame clones and leaves some out. The top ten clones hold about 1.9% of a sample with 150,000 to 200,000 clones, roughly four fifths of them seen once. To note about this clone: The antigen remains unidentified.

Losses at the gene ends were 2 bases for V and 9 bases for J; bases not matched to a gene: 4. This CDR3 contains 14 residues. Per the germline V gene, CDR1 is GTSNPN and CDR2 is SVGIG (reference sequence). The clonotype originates from a woman in her 30s in good health and CMV-seropositive. This rearrangement joins TRBV30 to TRBJ1-6, with 10 bases matching TRBD1. Sequenced material: PBMCs. Written as DNA, the CDR3 is TGTGCCTGGAGTCGGGGGACAGGGGTTTCACCCCTCCACTTT. It is translated as CAWSRGTGVSPLHF.